This TCR beta chain derives from a study of T cell responses to AZD1222 COVID-19 vaccine. Study-level points and caveats: Donors were mostly white British, more females; clonal diversity possibly underestimated. The study sampled repertoires only after the peak T cell response. Unmutated variant regions reportedly attract nearly half of all spike-specific TCRs.

TCRdb's copy holds only in-frame clones and misses some; the assay was immunoSEQ multiplex PCR. The sample has 150,000 or so clones; the top ten hold about 2.3%. Comments on this clone: What it binds is not known.

This CDR3 has 15 residues. V shed 4 bases and J shed 2 bases, with 11 bases lying between them. Looked up from germline, CDR1 is MGHRA and CDR2 is YSYEKL. The sequencing sample was made of peripheral blood. The V call is TRBV4-1, the J call TRBJ2-2; possibly TRBD1 for D (6 bases). This TCR was sampled from an adult in good health. CDR3 sequence: CASSLRDTNTGELFF. CDR3 nucleotides: TGCGCCAGCAGCCTCCGGGACACAAACACCGGGGAGCTGTTTTTT.